This TCR beta chain was identified in a study of OX40 agonist ivuxolimab in advanced cancers. This CDR3 contains 12 residues. The germline V gene encodes CDR1 ENHRY and CDR2 SYGVKD. V lost 5 bases and J lost 8, with 10 bases in between. Systemic immunosuppression or a history of autoimmune disease excluded patients. The data were produced by immunoSEQ multiplex PCR, yet TCRdb's version contains in-frame clones alone and is incomplete. Here the sample spans fewer than 110,000 clones, more than 85% being singletons. This receptor was obtained from an adult with an advanced solid tumor such as melanoma, head and neck, liver or kidney cancer. Sequencing used CD4+ or CD8+ T cells sorted from blood, obtained in a trial of the OX40 agonist ivuxolimab. This chain uses TRBV10-3 with TRBJ1-3; a weak D match, TRBD1 (6 bases). For the CDR3, the DNA is TGTGCCATCAGTTGGGGACAAGACACCATATATTTT. This codes for CAISWGQDTIYF.